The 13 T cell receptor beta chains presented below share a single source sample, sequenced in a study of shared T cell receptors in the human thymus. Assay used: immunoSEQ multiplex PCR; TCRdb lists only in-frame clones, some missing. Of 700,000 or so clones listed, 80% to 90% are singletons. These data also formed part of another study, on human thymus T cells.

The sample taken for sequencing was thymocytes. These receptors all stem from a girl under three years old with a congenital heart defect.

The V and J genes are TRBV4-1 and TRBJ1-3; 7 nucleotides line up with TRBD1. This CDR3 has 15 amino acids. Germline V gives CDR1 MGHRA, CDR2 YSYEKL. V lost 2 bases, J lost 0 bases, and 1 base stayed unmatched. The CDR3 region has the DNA TGCGCCAGCAGCCAAAGGGACAGCTCTGGAAACACCATATATTTT. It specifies CASSQRDSSGNTIYF.

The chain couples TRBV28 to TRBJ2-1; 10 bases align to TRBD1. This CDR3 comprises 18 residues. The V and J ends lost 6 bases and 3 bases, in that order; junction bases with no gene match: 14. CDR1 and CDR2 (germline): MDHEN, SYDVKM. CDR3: CASSHGTGASISYNEQFF. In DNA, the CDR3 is TGTGCCAGCAGCCATGGGACAGGGGCGTCTATTAGCTACAATGAGCAGTTCTTC.

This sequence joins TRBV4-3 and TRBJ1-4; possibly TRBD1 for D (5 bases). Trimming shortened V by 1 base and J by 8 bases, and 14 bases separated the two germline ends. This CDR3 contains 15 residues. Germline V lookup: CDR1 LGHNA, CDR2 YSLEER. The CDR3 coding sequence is TGCGCCAGCAGCCAAGGTGATCCGGGGGTGGAAAAACTGTTTTTT. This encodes CASSQGDPGVEKLFF.

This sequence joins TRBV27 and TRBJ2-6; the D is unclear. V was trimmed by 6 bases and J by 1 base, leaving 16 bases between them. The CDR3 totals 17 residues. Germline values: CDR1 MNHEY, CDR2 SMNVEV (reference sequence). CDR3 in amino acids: CASSRLLFDSGANVLTF. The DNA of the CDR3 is TGTGCCAGCAGCCGATTACTCTTTGATTCTGGGGCCAACGTCCTGACTTTC.

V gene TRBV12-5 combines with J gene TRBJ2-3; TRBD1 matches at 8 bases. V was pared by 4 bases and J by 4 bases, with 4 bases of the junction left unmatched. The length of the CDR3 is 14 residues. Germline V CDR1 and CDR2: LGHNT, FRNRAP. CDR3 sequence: CASGSGGFADTQYF. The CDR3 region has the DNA TGTGCTAGTGGTTCAGGGGGCTTCGCAGATACGCAGTATTTT.

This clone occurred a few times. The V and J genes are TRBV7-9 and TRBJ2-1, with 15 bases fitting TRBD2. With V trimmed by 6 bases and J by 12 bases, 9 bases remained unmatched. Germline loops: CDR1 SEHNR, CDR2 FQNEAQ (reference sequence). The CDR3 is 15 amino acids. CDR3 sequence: CASSSGLAGGRGQFF. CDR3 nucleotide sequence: TGTGCCAGCAGTAGCGGACTAGCGGGGGGGCGGGGGCAGTTCTTC.

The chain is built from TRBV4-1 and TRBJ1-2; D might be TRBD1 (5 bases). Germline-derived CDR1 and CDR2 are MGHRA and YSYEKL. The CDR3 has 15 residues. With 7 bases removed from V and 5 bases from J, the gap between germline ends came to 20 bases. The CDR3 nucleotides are TGCGCCAGCAACCTGAGGCCAGGGATTCCGTATGGCTACACCTTC. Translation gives CASNLRPGIPYGYTF.

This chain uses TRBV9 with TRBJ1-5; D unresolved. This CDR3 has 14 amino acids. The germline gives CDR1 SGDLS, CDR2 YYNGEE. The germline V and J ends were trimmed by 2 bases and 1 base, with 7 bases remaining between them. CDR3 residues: CASSVSSSNQPQHF. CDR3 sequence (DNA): TGTGCCAGCAGCGTGTCGAGCAGCAATCAGCCCCAGCATTTT.

The chain's CDR3 is CASRGQGDGSGNTIYF. The CDR3, as DNA: TGCGCCAGCCGGGGGCAGGGGGACGGCTCTGGAAACACCATATATTTT. The chain has TRBV4-1 and TRBJ1-3; 7 nucleotides agree with TRBD1. Trimming cost V 8 bases and J 0 bases; bases outside gene matches: 10. The CDR3 is 16 residues long. In germline, CDR1 is MGHRA, CDR2 YSYEKL.

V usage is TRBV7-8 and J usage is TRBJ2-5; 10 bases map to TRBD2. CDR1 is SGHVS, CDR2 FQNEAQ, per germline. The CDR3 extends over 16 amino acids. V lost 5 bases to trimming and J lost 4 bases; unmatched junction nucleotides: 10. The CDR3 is CASSLRRLAGVETQYF. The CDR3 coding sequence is TGTGCCAGCAGCCTACGGAGGCTAGCGGGGGTAGAGACCCAGTACTTC.

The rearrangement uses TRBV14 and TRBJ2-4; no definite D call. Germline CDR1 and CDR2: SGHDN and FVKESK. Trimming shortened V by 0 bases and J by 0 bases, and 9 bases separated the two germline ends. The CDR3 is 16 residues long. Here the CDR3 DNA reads TGTGCCAGCAGCCAAGATCAACCCGGAGCCAAAAACATTCAGTACTTC. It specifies CASSQDQPGAKNIQYF.

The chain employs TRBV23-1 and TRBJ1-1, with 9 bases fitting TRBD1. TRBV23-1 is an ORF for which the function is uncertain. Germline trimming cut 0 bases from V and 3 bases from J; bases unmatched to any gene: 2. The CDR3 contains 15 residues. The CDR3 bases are TGCGCCAGCAGTCAATCCGGGGACAGGGACACTGAAGCTTTCTTT. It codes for CASSQSGDRDTEAFF.

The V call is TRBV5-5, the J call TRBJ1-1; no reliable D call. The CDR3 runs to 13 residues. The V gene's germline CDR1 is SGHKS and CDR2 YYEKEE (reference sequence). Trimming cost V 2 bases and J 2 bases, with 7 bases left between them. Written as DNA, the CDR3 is TGTGCCAGCAGCTTACGCGCAAACACTGAAGCTTTCTTT. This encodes CASSLRANTEAFF.